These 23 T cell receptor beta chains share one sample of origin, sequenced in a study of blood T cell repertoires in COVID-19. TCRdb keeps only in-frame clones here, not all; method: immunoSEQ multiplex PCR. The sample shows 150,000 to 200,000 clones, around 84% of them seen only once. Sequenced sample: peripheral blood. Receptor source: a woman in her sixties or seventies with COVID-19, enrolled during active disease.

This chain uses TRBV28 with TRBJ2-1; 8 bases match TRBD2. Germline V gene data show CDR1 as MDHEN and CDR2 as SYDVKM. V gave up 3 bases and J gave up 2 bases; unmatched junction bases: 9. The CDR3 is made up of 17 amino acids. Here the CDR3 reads CASSFGREVPAYNEQFF. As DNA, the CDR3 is TGTGCCAGCAGTTTCGGGCGGGAGGTCCCGGCCTACAATGAGCAGTTCTTC.

CDR3 nucleotides: TGTGCCAGCAGTTCCGGGGGCAATGAGCAGTTCTTC. Protein sequence: CASSSGGNEQFF. The gene calls are TRBV27 and TRBJ2-1; D may be TRBD2 (6 bases). The length of the CDR3 is 12 residues. Germline CDR1 MNHEY, CDR2 SMNVEV (reference sequence). Trimming shortened V by 4 bases and J by 6 bases, and 7 bases separated the two germline ends.

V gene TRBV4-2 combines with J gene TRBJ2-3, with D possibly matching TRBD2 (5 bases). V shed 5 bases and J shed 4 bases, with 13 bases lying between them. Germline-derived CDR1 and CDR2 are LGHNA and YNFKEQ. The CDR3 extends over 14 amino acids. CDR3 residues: CASSSRTGSDTQYF. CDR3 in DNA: TGTGCCAGCAGCTCTCGGACGGGATCAGATACGCAGTATTTT.

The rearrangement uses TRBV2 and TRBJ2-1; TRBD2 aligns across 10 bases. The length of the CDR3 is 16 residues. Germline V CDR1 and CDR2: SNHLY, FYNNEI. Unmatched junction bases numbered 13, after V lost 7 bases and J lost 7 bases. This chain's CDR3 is CASIRTSGRAGNEQFF. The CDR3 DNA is TGTGCCAGCATCCGAACCAGCGGGAGGGCCGGTAATGAGCAGTTCTTC.

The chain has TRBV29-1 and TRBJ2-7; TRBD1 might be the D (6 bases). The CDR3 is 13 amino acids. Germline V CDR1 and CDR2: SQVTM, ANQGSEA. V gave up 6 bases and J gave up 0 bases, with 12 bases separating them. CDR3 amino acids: CSVAGQRSYEQYF. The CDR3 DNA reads TGCAGCGTCGCCGGACAGCGCTCCTACGAGCAGTACTTC.

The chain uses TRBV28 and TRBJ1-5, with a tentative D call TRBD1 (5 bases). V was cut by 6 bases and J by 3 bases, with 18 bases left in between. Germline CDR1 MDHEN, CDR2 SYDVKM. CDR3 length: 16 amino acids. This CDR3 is CASSFNSGRDNQPQHF. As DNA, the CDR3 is TGTGCCAGCAGCTTTAACTCAGGGAGGGACAATCAGCCCCAGCATTTT. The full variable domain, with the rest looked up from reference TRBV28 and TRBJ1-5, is DVKVTQSSRYLVKRTGEKVFLECVQDMDHENMFWYRQDPGLGLRLIYFSYDVKMKEKGDIPEGYSVSREKKERFSLILESASTNQTSMYLCASSFNSGRDNQPQHFGDGTRLSIL.

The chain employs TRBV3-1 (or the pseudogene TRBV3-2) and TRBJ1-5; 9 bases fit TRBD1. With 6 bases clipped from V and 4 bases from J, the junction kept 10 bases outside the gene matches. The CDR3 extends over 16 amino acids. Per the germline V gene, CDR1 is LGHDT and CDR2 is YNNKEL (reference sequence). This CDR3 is CASSQSDRGGNQPQHF. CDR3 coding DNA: TGTGCCAGCAGTCAATCGGACAGGGGAGGGAATCAGCCCCAGCATTTT.

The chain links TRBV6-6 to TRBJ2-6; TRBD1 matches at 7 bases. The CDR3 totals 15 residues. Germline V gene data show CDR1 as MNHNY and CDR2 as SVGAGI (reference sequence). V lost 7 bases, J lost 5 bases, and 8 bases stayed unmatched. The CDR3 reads CASIGQASRANVLTF. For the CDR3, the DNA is TGTGCCAGCATAGGACAGGCCTCAAGGGCCAACGTCCTGACTTTC.

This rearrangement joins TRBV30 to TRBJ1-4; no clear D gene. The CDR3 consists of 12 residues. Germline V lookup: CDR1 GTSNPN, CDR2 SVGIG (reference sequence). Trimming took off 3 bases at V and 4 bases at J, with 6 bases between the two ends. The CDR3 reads CAWRLINEKLFF. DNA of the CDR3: TGTGCCTGGAGACTCATTAATGAAAAACTGTTTTTT.

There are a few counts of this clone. In DNA form, the CDR3 reads TGTGCCGCCGGGGGGGTCGGGTCACCCCTCCACTTT. It specifies CAAGGVGSPLHF. The V and J genes are TRBV24-1 and TRBJ1-6; D perhaps matches TRBD1 (5 bases). V lost 12 bases, J lost 10 bases, and 15 bases lay in between. The length of the CDR3 is 12 residues. In germline, CDR1 is KGHDR, CDR2 SFDVKD.

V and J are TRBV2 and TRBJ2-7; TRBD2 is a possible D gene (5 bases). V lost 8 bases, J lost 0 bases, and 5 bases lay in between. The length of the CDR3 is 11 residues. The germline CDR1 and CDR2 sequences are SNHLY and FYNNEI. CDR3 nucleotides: TGTGCCAGCGGAGGCTCCTACGAGCAGTACGTC. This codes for CASGGSYEQYV.

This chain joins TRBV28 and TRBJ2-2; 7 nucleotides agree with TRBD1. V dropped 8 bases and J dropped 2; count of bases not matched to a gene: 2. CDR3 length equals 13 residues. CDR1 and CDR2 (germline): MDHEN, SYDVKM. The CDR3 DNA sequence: TGTGCCAGCGGGACAGTTAACACCGGGGAGCTGTTTTTT. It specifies CASGTVNTGELFF.

This CDR3 reads CASSANRAGEQYV. The DNA for the CDR3 is TGTGCCAGCAGCGCTAACAGGGCGGGCGAGCAGTACGTC. The chain employs TRBV2 and TRBJ2-7; weak D call: TRBD1 (6 bases). Trimming shortened V by 6 bases and J by 6 bases, and 15 bases separated the two germline ends. Germline CDR1 is SNHLY and CDR2 is FYNNEI. The CDR3 extends over 13 amino acids.

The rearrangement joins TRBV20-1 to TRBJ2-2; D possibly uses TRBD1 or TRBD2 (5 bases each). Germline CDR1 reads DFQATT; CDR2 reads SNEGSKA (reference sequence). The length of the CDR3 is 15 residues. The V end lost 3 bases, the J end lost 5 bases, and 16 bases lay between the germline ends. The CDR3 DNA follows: TGCAGTGCTAGTGAGGGGCCGATCTCGACCGGGGAGCTGTTTTTT. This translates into CSASEGPISTGELFF.

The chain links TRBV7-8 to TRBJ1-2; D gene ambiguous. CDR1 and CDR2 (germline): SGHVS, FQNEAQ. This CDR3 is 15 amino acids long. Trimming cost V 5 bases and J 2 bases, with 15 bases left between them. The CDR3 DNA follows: TGTGCCAGCAGCCAGTGGACGGGAAAAAACTATGGCTACACCTTC. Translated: CASSQWTGKNYGYTF.

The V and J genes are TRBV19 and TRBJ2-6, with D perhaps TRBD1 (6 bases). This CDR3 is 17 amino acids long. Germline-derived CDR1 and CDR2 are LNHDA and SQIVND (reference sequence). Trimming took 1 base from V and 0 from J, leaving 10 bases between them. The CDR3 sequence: CASSIGDIYSGANVLTF. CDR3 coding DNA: TGTGCCAGTAGTATAGGGGACATTTACTCTGGGGCCAACGTCCTGACTTTC.

The DNA for the CDR3 is TGTGCCAGCAGCTTGGGCGGGACCAGCTCCTACGAGCAGTACTTC. It encodes CASSLGGTSSYEQYF. J is TRBJ2-7 and V is TRBV5-4; a possible D gene is TRBD2 (6 bases). Germline values: CDR1 SGHNT, CDR2 YYREEE (reference sequence). V shed 0 bases and J shed 0 bases, with 10 bases lying between them. The CDR3 is 15 residues long.

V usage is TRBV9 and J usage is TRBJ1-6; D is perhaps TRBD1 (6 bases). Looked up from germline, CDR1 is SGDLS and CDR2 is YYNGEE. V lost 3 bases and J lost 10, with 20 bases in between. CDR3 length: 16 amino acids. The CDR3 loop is CASSGPGGAEESPLHF. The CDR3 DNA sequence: TGTGCCAGCAGCGGGCCTGGGGGCGCGGAAGAATCACCCCTCCACTTT.

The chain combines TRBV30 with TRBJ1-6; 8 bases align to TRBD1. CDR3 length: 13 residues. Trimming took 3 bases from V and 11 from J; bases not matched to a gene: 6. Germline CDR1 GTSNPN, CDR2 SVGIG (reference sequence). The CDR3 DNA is TGTGCCTGGAGCGCAGGGGGCCTGGCACCCCTCCACTTT. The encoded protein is CAWSAGGLAPLHF.

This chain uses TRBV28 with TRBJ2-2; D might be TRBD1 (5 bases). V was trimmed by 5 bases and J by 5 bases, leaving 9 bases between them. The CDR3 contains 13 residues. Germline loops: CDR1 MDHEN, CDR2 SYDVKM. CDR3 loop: CASSPQGTGELFF. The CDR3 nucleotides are TGTGCCAGCAGTCCTCAGGGAACCGGGGAGCTGTTTTTT.

In DNA form, the CDR3 reads TGTGCCAGCAGCCCGATCTGGGAGTTTACCTTC. Protein: CASSPIWEFTF. V usage is TRBV6-6 and J usage is TRBJ1-2; D gene uncertain. Germline assignment: CDR1 MNHNY and CDR2 SVGAGI (reference sequence). Trimming removed 6 bases from V and 14 bases from J, with 16 bases in between. CDR3 length equals 11 residues.

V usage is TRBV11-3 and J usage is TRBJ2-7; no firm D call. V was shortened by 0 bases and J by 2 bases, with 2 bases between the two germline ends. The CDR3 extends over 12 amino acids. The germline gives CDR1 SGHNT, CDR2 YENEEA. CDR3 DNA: TGTGCCAGCAGCTTAGACACCTACGAGCAGTACGTC. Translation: CASSLDTYEQYV.

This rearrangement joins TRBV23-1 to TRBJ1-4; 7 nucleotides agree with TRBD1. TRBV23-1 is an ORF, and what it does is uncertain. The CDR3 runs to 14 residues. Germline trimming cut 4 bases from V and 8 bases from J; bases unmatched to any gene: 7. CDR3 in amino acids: CASSRTGEEEKLFF. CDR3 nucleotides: TGCGCCAGCAGTCGAACAGGGGAGGAGGAAAAACTGTTTTTT.